This is a list of T cell receptor beta chains from one sample in a study of blood T cell repertoires in COVID-19. Libraries were prepared by immunoSEQ multiplex PCR; TCRdb keeps only in-frame clonotypes and omits some of them. This table has 80,000 to 100,000 clones, around 80% appearing once. The material sequenced was peripheral blood. These receptors all stem from a woman aged 80 or over with active or convalescent COVID-19. The CDR3 runs from the conserved cysteine through the conserved F or W. Each record gives: CDR3 DNA, CDR3 protein, clone size, J gene, V gene, D gene. A D gene is named only where the DNA matches it firmly. Size tells how often a clone was seen (once, few, many) or the class of an expanded clone, and some rows leave it out.

DNA: TGTGCCAGCAGTCGCGGGGTTTTCGACGGGAGTCATCGAGAGACCCAGTACTTC
CDR3: CASSRGVFDGSHRETQYF
size: NA
J: TRBJ2-5
V: TRBV6-2/TRBV6-3
D: NA

DNA: TGTGCCAGCAGTTTCGCCGGGACCTACGAGCAGTACTTC
CDR3: CASSFAGTYEQYF
size: NA
J: TRBJ2-7
V: TRBV12-3/TRBV12-4
D: NA

DNA: TGTGCCAGCAGACCTCTGGGACTAGCGGAGGAGCTGTTTTTT
CDR3: CASRPLGLAEELFF
size: NA
J: TRBJ2-2
V: TRBV7-2
D: TRBD2

DNA: TGTGCCAGCGCTAGGACAGGGAGCACTGAAGCTTTCTTT
CDR3: CASARTGSTEAFF
size: few
J: TRBJ1-1
V: TRBV27
D: TRBD1

DNA: TGTGCCAGCAGCTTTTCACTAGCGCTCAATGAGCAGTTCTTC
CDR3: CASSFSLALNEQFF
size: few
J: TRBJ2-1
V: TRBV7-3
D: TRBD2

DNA: TGCAGTGCTAGTTGGGGGGGCTATGGCTACACCTTC
CDR3: CSASWGGYGYTF
size: NA
J: TRBJ1-2
V: TRBV20-1
D: NA

DNA: TGTGCCAGCAGCCTGTCTACCACCGGGGAGCTGTTTTTT
CDR3: CASSLSTTGELFF
size: NA
J: TRBJ2-2
V: TRBV12-3/TRBV12-4
D: NA

DNA: TGCAGCGGGAGAGGGACTAGCGGGAGGCGGGACACCGGGGAGCTGTTTTTT
CDR3: CSGRGTSGRRDTGELFF
size: NA
J: TRBJ2-2
V: TRBV29-1
D: TRBD2

DNA: TGTGCCAGCAGCCAGGAACAGGGTAGCAGCGCTGAAGCTTTCTTT
CDR3: CASSQEQGSSAEAFF
size: few
J: TRBJ1-1
V: TRBV14
D: NA

DNA: TGTGCCACTATTTACAATGAGCAGTTCTTC
CDR3: CATIYNEQFF
size: NA
J: TRBJ2-1
V: TRBV21-1
D: NA

DNA: TGTGCCAGCAGTTCGCCTACGACTAGCAACTACAATGAGCAGTTCTTC
CDR3: CASSSPTTSNYNEQFF
size: NA
J: TRBJ2-1
V: TRBV28
D: TRBD2

DNA: TGCAGCGCCACTAGACTCCGCAATCAGCCCCAGCATTTT
CDR3: CSATRLRNQPQHF
size: NA
J: TRBJ1-5
V: TRBV29-1
D: NA

DNA: TGTGCCAGCAGTTCATCCGGGACAGAGGATGGCTACACCTTC
CDR3: CASSSSGTEDGYTF
size: NA
J: TRBJ1-2
V: TRBV28
D: TRBD1

DNA: TGTGCCAGCAGCCCCCCAGGGAACACTGAAGCTTTCTTT
CDR3: CASSPPGNTEAFF
size: NA
J: TRBJ1-1
V: TRBV7-9
D: NA

DNA: TGTGCCATCAGTGGAGGGTATAATTCACCCCTCCACTTT
CDR3: CAISGGYNSPLHF
size: once
J: TRBJ1-6
V: TRBV10-3
D: NA

DNA: TGTGCCAGTAGTACCCTACCTCCAGGGGGCGCGGATGGCTACACCTTC
CDR3: CASSTLPPGGADGYTF
size: once
J: TRBJ1-2
V: TRBV19
D: TRBD1

DNA: TGTGCCAGCAGTGCTCAACCCTATTCAACGGGACAGGGGTACGAGCAGTACTTC
CDR3: CASSAQPYSTGQGYEQYF
size: NA
J: TRBJ2-7
V: TRBV6-1
D: TRBD1

DNA: TGCGCCAGCAGCTGGGGACAGAAACCGCTCACCGGGGAGCTGTTTTTT
CDR3: CASSWGQKPLTGELFF
size: NA
J: TRBJ2-2
V: TRBV5-1
D: TRBD1

DNA: TGTGCCAGCAGCCGCAACCGGGGACATCCCAGCTCCTACGAGCAGTACTTC
CDR3: CASSRNRGHPSSYEQYF
size: NA
J: TRBJ2-7
V: TRBV3-1/TRBV3-2
D: NA

DNA: TGTGCCAGCAGCCCCCGCGACACTGAAGCTTTCTTT
CDR3: CASSPRDTEAFF
size: once
J: TRBJ1-1
V: TRBV9
D: NA

DNA: TGTGCCAGCAGCAACCGAGCGGTAGCCAAAAACATTCAGTACTTC
CDR3: CASSNRAVAKNIQYF
size: once
J: TRBJ2-4
V: TRBV5-4
D: NA

DNA: TGTGCCAGCAGTTACCGACAGGGGGTCACAGATACGCAGTATTTT
CDR3: CASSYRQGVTDTQYF
size: NA
J: TRBJ2-3
V: TRBV2
D: TRBD1

DNA: TGTGCCAGCAGCCAAGATCCGGGAGCTATGAGCTACACCTTC
CDR3: CASSQDPGAMSYTF
size: few
J: TRBJ1-2
V: TRBV3-1/TRBV3-2
D: NA

DNA: TGTGCCAGCGGGCCTCGTCTTGGAAACACTGAAGCTTTCTTT
CDR3: CASGPRLGNTEAFF
size: NA
J: TRBJ1-1
V: TRBV6-6
D: NA

DNA: TGTGCCAGCAGCCCGACAGGGGGCGGGCAGCCCCAGCATTTT
CDR3: CASSPTGGGQPQHF
size: NA
J: TRBJ1-5
V: TRBV11-2
D: TRBD1

DNA: TGTGCCAGTAGTATTTCCGACAGGGATTTTGCAGATACGCAGTATTTT
CDR3: CASSISDRDFADTQYF
size: few
J: TRBJ2-3
V: TRBV19
D: TRBD1

DNA: TGTGCCTGGAGGGAACTATGGAATGAGCAGTTCTTC
CDR3: CAWRELWNEQFF
size: NA
J: TRBJ2-1
V: TRBV30
D: NA

DNA: TGTGCCAGCGCAACAGAAAAACTGTTTTTT
CDR3: CASATEKLFF
size: NA
J: TRBJ1-4
V: TRBV7-9
D: NA

DNA: TGTGCCAGCAGTTTTTCCTCTAGCGGGAGTATTGGCGAGCAGTACTTC
CDR3: CASSFSSSGSIGEQYF
size: NA
J: TRBJ2-7
V: TRBV28
D: TRBD2

DNA: TGTGCCTGGACCCGACAGGGAACGGGGGAAAAACTGTTTTTT
CDR3: CAWTRQGTGEKLFF
size: NA
J: TRBJ1-4
V: TRBV30
D: TRBD1

DNA: TGCGCCAGCAGCCAAGGGGCAGGGAATGGCTACACCTTC
CDR3: CASSQGAGNGYTF
size: NA
J: TRBJ1-2
V: TRBV4-3
D: NA

DNA: TGTGCCAGCAGTCCCCACGGGTCTCGGGAGCAGTACTTC
CDR3: CASSPHGSREQYF
size: few
J: TRBJ2-7
V: TRBV27
D: NA

DNA: TGTGCCAGCAGTTACTCGACTAGCGGGGGGGCCGGCTGGTCCTACGAGCAGTACTTC
CDR3: CASSYSTSGGAGWSYEQYF
size: few
J: TRBJ2-7
V: TRBV6-2/TRBV6-3
D: TRBD2

DNA: TGTGCCAGCAGTTACTCACGATCGGCCCAGTACTTC
CDR3: CASSYSRSAQYF
size: NA
J: TRBJ2-5
V: TRBV6-2/TRBV6-3
D: NA

DNA: TGCGCCAGCAGCCAAGAAAGGCAGGGAAGAAACACCATATATTTT
CDR3: CASSQERQGRNTIYF
size: NA
J: TRBJ1-3
V: TRBV4-1
D: NA

DNA: TGTGCCAGCAGTGTCCCGGGACAGGGAACTAATGAAAAACTGTTTTTT
CDR3: CASSVPGQGTNEKLFF
size: NA
J: TRBJ1-4
V: TRBV28
D: TRBD1

DNA: TGCAGTGCCCAGGGGGTGGGGGAAGCTTTCTTT
CDR3: CSAQGVGEAFF
size: NA
J: TRBJ1-1
V: TRBV20-1
D: TRBD1

DNA: TGTGCCAGCAGTTTGACAGGGGGCGCGGTTGAAGCTTTCTTT
CDR3: CASSLTGGAVEAFF
size: once
J: TRBJ1-1
V: TRBV28
D: TRBD1

DNA: TGTGCCACCAGCAGTAAAAGGACAGGGAATCAGCCCCAGCATTTT
CDR3: CATSSKRTGNQPQHF
size: NA
J: TRBJ1-5
V: TRBV15
D: TRBD1

DNA: TGCGCCAGCAGGTTAATGGAGACCCAGTACTTC
CDR3: CASRLMETQYF
size: NA
J: TRBJ2-5
V: TRBV5-1
D: NA

DNA: TGTGCCAGCAGTCTTCATCGAGGTTCACCCCTCCACTTT
CDR3: CASSLHRGSPLHF
size: NA
J: TRBJ1-6
V: TRBV27
D: NA

DNA: TGTGCCAGCAGCTTAAGGGCAGGGCATGCAACTAATGAAAAACTGTTTTTT
CDR3: CASSLRAGHATNEKLFF
size: NA
J: TRBJ1-4
V: TRBV7-9
D: NA

DNA: TGTGCCAGCAGGCCGGGACAGGGAGTGACCACTGAAGCTTTCTTT
CDR3: CASRPGQGVTTEAFF
size: NA
J: TRBJ1-1
V: TRBV7-2
D: TRBD1

DNA: TGCGCCAGCAGCTTGGTCCTACAGGGAGACACTGAAGCTTTCTTT
CDR3: CASSLVLQGDTEAFF
size: NA
J: TRBJ1-1
V: TRBV5-1
D: NA

DNA: TGTGCCAGCAGCATGGGGGAGGGGTATGGCTACACCTTC
CDR3: CASSMGEGYGYTF
size: NA
J: TRBJ1-2
V: TRBV11-2
D: NA

DNA: TGTGCCAGCAGCCTCGGACAGGGACAATATGATGGCTACACCTTC
CDR3: CASSLGQGQYDGYTF
size: NA
J: TRBJ1-2
V: TRBV3-1/TRBV3-2
D: TRBD1

DNA: TGTGCCAGCAGCTTAAGGGACAGGGTAAAGGGGGATACGCAGTATTTT
CDR3: CASSLRDRVKGDTQYF
size: NA
J: TRBJ2-3
V: TRBV7-8
D: TRBD1

DNA: TGTGCCAGTAGTATGACAGGGGGCTTAGACGAGCAGTACTTC
CDR3: CASSMTGGLDEQYF
size: few
J: TRBJ2-7
V: TRBV19
D: TRBD1

DNA: TGCAGCGTACCGGGACATTTCAACACAGATACGCAGTATTTT
CDR3: CSVPGHFNTDTQYF
size: NA
J: TRBJ2-3
V: TRBV29-1
D: NA